A selection of T cell receptor beta chains follows, all from one sample in a study of response to subunit inactivated influenza vaccine. One entry per CDR3 protein results from TCRdb running MiXCR on the RT-PCR reads. The data show around 850,000 distinct CDR3 sequences, approximately 17% seen once. This sample comprised PBMCs from blood, obtained about 5 days after vaccination. These receptors originate from a man in his forties or fifties who received an inactivated influenza vaccine. Each CDR3 is given with its conserved first and last residue. A D gene is named only where the DNA matches it firmly. Expanded clones are given a class, and other clones once, few, many or no size at all.

v_gene,abundance,j_gene,d_gene,CDR3aa,CDR3nt
TRBV4-3,many,TRBJ2-7,.,CASSQDSQAAYEQYF,TGCGCCAGCAGCCAAGATTCCCAGGCAGCCTACGAGCAGTACTTC
TRBV7-2,.,TRBJ2-1,TRBD2,CASSSVGLAVYNEQFF,TGTGCCAGCAGCTCCGTGGGACTAGCGGTATACAATGAGCAGTTCTTC
TRBV5-1,.,TRBJ2-7,TRBD1,CASSSVGQAVYEQYF,TGCGCCAGCAGCTCTGTGGGACAGGCGGTGTACGAGCAGTACTTC
TRBV10-2,few,TRBJ1-6,.,CASSEFEGTDNSPLHF,TGCGCCAGCAGTGAGTTCGAGGGGACGGATAATTCACCCCTCCACTTT
TRBV12-3/TRBV12-4,many,TRBJ2-1,TRBD2,CASSSRLAGNNEQFF,TGTGCCAGCAGTTCGCGACTAGCGGGGAACAATGAGCAGTTCTTC
TRBV10-3,.,TRBJ2-6,.,CAISESKGGVSGANVLTF,TGTGCCATCAGTGAGTCGAAGGGAGGAGTGTCTGGGGCCAACGTCCTGACTTTC
TRBV6-2/TRBV6-3,many,TRBJ2-3,.,CASMETLGTDTQYF,TGTGCCAGCATGGAGACGTTGGGCACAGATACGCAGTATTTT
TRBV12-3/TRBV12-4,many,TRBJ1-5,TRBD1,CASSLSGQGSNQPQHF,TGTGCCAGCAGCCTTTCAGGACAGGGGAGCAATCAGCCCCAGCATTTT
TRBV7-9,.,TRBJ2-5,TRBD2,CASSPGTTNQETQYF,TGTGCCAGCAGCCCAGGGACTACCAACCAAGAGACCCAGTACTTC
TRBV7-2,few,TRBJ1-5,TRBD1,CASSSNRGLNQPQHF,TGTGCCAGCAGCTCGAACAGGGGACTGAATCAGCCCCAGCATTTT
TRBV7-8,.,TRBJ2-5,.,CASSQGGRGQETQYF,TGTGCCAGCAGCCAGGGCGGCCGAGGCCAAGAGACCCAGTACTTC
TRBV28,medium-sized,TRBJ2-1,.,CASPGVPPYNEQFF,TGTGCCAGCCCGGGGGTTCCCCCCTACAATGAGCAGTTCTTC
TRBV20-1,.,TRBJ1-1,.,CSAAARAPNTEAFF,TGCAGTGCCGCCGCACGGGCTCCAAACACTGAAGCTTTCTTT
TRBV29-1,few,TRBJ2-3,.,CSVEEGGQASDTQYF,TGCAGCGTTGAAGAAGGAGGACAAGCCTCAGATACGCAGTATTTT
TRBV20-1,many,TRBJ1-2,.,CSAHLGRGANYGYTF,TGCAGTGCCCATCTGGGGAGGGGGGCTAACTATGGCTACACCTTC
TRBV28,few,TRBJ2-5,.,CASSQPDSQETQYF,TGTGCCAGCAGCCAACCTGACAGCCAAGAGACCCAGTACTTC
TRBV6-1,many,TRBJ2-1,TRBD1,CATYLQGADEQFF,TGTGCCACCTACCTCCAGGGGGCTGATGAGCAGTTCTTC
TRBV2,once,TRBJ2-5,.,CASSGYGTLQETQYF,TGTGCCAGCAGTGGTTATGGGACGCTCCAAGAGACCCAGTACTTC
TRBV20-1,.,TRBJ2-7,.,CSARDKGPGPYEQYF,TGCAGTGCTAGAGACAAAGGACCTGGACCCTACGAGCAGTACTTC
TRBV20-1,few,TRBJ1-3,.,CSAEGDPGNTIYF,TGCAGTGCTGAAGGGGATCCCGGAAACACCATATATTTT
TRBV6-1,.,TRBJ2-3,TRBD1,CASKGQGLTDTQYF,TGTGCCAGCAAGGGACAGGGGTTAACAGATACGCAGTATTTT
TRBV6-1,few,TRBJ1-1,.,CASSARGGVTAEAFF,TGTGCCAGCAGTGCCCGAGGGGGGGTAACTGCCGAAGCTTTCTTT
TRBV24-1,.,TRBJ2-2,.,CATSGETGELFF,TGTGCCACCAGTGGTGAGACCGGGGAGCTGTTTTTT
TRBV4-1,.,TRBJ2-7,.,CASSQAGSWYEQYF,TGCGCCAGCAGCCAAGCGGGATCGTGGTACGAGCAGTACTTC
TRBV20-1,few,TRBJ1-2,.,CSARDRTGPHYGYTF,TGCAGTGCTAGAGATAGGACGGGACCTCACTATGGCTACACCTTC
TRBV9,.,TRBJ2-3,.,CASSAKGGTDTQYF,TGTGCCAGCAGCGCAAAGGGAGGCACAGATACGCAGTATTTT
TRBV5-1,.,TRBJ1-2,.,CASSFEGQSYGYTF,TGCGCCAGCAGCTTTGAAGGACAGAGCTATGGCTACACCTTC
TRBV10-3,.,TRBJ2-7,TRBD1,CAISEAGGSYEQYF,TGTGCCATCAGTGAGGCAGGGGGTTCCTACGAGCAGTACTTC
TRBV7-9,.,TRBJ1-1,.,CASSLDVSRATEAFF,TGTGCCAGCAGCTTAGACGTATCGAGGGCAACTGAAGCTTTCTTT
TRBV12-3/TRBV12-4,few,TRBJ2-3,.,CASSSLGAGLSTDTQYF,TGTGCCAGCAGTTCCCTAGGTGCGGGCCTTAGCACAGATACGCAGTATTTT
TRBV7-2,.,TRBJ1-2,.,CASSLNSGAGYTF,TGTGCCAGCAGCTTGAACTCGGGGGCGGGCTACACCTTC
TRBV5-1,.,TRBJ1-4,TRBD1,CASSKGQPATNEKLFF,TGCGCCAGCAGCAAGGGACAGCCTGCAACTAATGAAAAACTGTTTTTT
TRBV12-3/TRBV12-4,.,TRBJ2-3,.,CASSLVRAPDTQYF,TGTGCCAGCAGTTTAGTTAGAGCACCAGATACGCAGTATTTT
TRBV20-1,few,TRBJ2-1,.,CSARDQGHGEQFF,TGCAGTGCTAGAGATCAGGGGCATGGTGAGCAGTTCTTC
TRBV3-1,.,TRBJ2-7,.,CASSPRGGGGPNEQYF,TGTGCCAGCAGTCCCCGGGGAGGGGGGGGGCCTAACGAGCAGTACTTC
TRBV5-1,.,TRBJ2-7,TRBD1,CASSLDGQGVGEQYF,TGCGCCAGCAGCTTGGACGGACAGGGAGTAGGGGAGCAGTACTTC
TRBV5-1,.,TRBJ2-5,TRBD2,CASSFGTSGTQETQYF,TGCGCCAGCAGCTTCGGGACTAGCGGGACCCAAGAGACCCAGTACTTC
TRBV10-2,few,TRBJ2-1,.,CASSDNSGFYNEQFF,TGCGCCAGCAGTGATAATAGCGGATTCTACAATGAGCAGTTCTTC
TRBV10-3,few,TRBJ2-7,TRBD1,CAISERTGGPYEQYF,TGTGCCATCAGTGAAAGGACAGGGGGCCCCTACGAGCAGTACTTC